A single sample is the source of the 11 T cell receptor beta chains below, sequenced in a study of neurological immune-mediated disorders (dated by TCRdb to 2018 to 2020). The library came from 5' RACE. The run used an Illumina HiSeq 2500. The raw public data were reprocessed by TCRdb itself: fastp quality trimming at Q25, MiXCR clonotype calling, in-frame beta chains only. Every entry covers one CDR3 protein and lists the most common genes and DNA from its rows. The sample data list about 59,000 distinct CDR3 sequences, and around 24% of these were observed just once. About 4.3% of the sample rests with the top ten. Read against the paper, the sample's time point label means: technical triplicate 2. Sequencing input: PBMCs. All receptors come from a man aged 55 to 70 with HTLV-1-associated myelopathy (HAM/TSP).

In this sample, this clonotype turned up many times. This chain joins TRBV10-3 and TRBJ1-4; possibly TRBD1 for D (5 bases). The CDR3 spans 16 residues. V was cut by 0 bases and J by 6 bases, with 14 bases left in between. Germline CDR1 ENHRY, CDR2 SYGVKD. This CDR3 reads CAISESTGTGHEKLFF. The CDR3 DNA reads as TGTGCCATCAGTGAGTCAACCGGGACGGGGCATGAAAAACTGTTTTTT.

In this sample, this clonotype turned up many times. CDR3 in DNA: TGCGCCAGCAGCCTAGACCGTACAAATACCTACGAGCAGTACTTC. It is translated as CASSLDRTNTYEQYF. The chain uses TRBV5-1 and TRBJ2-7; no clear D gene. From germline, CDR1 is SGHRS and CDR2 YFSETQ. This CDR3 is built from 15 residues. Trimming shortened V by 4 bases and J by 2 bases, and 16 bases separated the two germline ends.

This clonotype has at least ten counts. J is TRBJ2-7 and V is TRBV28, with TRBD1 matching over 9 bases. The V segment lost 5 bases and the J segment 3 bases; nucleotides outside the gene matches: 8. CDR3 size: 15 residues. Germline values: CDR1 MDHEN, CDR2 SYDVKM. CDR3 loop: CASSAPGQGDYEQYF. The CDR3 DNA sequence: TGTGCCAGCAGTGCACCGGGACAGGGCGACTACGAGCAGTACTTC.

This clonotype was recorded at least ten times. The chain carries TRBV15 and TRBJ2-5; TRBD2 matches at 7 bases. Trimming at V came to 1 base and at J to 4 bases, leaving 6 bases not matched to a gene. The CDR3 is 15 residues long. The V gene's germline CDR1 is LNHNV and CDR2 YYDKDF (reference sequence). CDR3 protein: CATSRVAGVGETQYF. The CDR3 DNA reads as TGTGCCACCAGCAGAGTGGCGGGAGTGGGAGAGACCCAGTACTTC.

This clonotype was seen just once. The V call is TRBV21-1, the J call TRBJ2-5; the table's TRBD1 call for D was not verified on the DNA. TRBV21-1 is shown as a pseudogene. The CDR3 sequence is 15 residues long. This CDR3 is CATLSGGRVQETQYF. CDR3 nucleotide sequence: TGTGCCACCCTCTCAGGTGGCAGGGTGCAGGAGACCCAGTACTTC.

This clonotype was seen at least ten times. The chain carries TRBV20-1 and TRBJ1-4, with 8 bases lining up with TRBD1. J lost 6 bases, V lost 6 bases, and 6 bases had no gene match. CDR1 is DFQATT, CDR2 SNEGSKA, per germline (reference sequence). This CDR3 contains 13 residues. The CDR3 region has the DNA TGCAGTGCGAAGCAGGGGGCAGATGAAAAACTGTTTTTT. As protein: CSAKQGADEKLFF.

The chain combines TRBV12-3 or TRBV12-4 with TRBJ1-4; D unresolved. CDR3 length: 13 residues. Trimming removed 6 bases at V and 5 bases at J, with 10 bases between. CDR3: CASSPEGNEKLFF. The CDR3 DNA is TGTGCCAGCAGCCCCGAGGGAAATGAAAAACTGTTTTTT.

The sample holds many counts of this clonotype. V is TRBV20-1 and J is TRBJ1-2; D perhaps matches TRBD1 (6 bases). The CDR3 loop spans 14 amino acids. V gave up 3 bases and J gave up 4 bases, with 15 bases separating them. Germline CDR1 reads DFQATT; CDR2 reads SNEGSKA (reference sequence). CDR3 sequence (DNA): TGCAGTGCTAGGAGTCCGGGGGCTTCCTATGGCTACACCTTC. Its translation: CSARSPGASYGYTF.

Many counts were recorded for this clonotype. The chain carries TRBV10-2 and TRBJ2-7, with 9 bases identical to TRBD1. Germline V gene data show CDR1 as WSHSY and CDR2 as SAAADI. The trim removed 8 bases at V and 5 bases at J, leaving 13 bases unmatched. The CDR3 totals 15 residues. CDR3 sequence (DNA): TGCGCCAGCCTAGACCTGACAGGGGGATTTCACGAGCAGTACTTC. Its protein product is CASLDLTGGFHEQYF.

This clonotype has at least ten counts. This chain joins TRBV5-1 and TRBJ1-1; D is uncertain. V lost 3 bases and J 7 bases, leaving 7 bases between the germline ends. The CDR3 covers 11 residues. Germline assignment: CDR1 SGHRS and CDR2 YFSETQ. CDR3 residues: CASSSRYEAFF. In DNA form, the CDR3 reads TGCGCCAGCAGCTCCCGATATGAAGCTTTCTTT. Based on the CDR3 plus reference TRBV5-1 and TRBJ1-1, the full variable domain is KAGVTQTPRYLIKTRGQQVTLSCSPISGHRSVSWYQQTPGQGLQFLFEYFSETQRNKGNFPGRFSGRQFSNSRSEMNVSTLELGDSALYLCASSSRYEAFFGQGTRLTVV.

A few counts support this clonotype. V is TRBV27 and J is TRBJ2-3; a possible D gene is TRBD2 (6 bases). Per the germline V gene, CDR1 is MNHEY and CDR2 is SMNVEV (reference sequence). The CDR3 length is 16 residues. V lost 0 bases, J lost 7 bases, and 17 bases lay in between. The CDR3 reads CASSLSPPTRPNTQYF. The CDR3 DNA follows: TGTGCCAGCAGTTTATCGCCACCGACTAGGCCCAATACGCAGTATTTT.